Here is one T cell receptor beta chain with its context. Its binding antigen is unknown. The input lacks base qualities; no much larger clone sits a single base away. V lost 7 bases and J lost 0 bases, and the count of bases not matched to a germline gene is 14. Taken from the germline V gene, the CDR1 and CDR2 loops are SGDLS and YYNGEE. The cysteine opens and the phenylalanine closes a CDR3 of 17 amino acids. The sequence is cut down to CDR3 DNA, 51 bases in frame from base 1. This record belongs to a study of blood T cell repertoires in COVID-19 (dated by TCRdb to 2018 to 2021). Context from the whole study: ImmuneRACE Cohort 3 recovered participants were defined by two consecutive negative NP/OP PCR tests, healthcare professional clearance, or symptom resolution. The dataset comprised deeply sampled blood TCRbeta repertoires from subjects exposed to, actively infected with, or recovered from COVID-19. A de-identified subject ID, COVID-19 status, age in years and sex were almost always included in the sample metadata. The prospective study material was composed of cDNA or gDNA derived from T cells, B-cell-depleted T cells, or PBMCs. Samples were obtained from the ongoing ImmuneRACE study (first 160 participants) and from about 1,300 subjects provided by 6 global collaborators. Samples from collaborators originated in the United States, Italy and Spain and spanned both the acute and convalescent phases of COVID-19. The repertoires were released in a freely available public database intended as a resource for research on the immune response to SARS-CoV-2. HLA class I and class II types, where available, came from metadata supplied by the sample provider rather than from assay-based typing.

The paper's findings and limits, for the study overall: Clinical and demographic metadata were provided uncurated, with the amount varying by source and participant.

The immunoSEQ Assay, a bias-controlled multiplex PCR, was used to amplify TCRbeta CDR3 regions from genomic DNA. The original pipeline was this. Within the assay, amplification of reference gene primers was used to estimate how many nucleated cells each sample contained. Sequence reads were collapsed and filtered to measure the absolute abundance of every unique TCRbeta CDR3 rearrangement. Productive Simpson clonality was computed per sample as the square root of Simpson's diversity index over productive rearrangements. What TCRdb holds here is the immuneACCESS table cut down to in-frame rearrangements. Part of the clones is not present; checked against another copy, under half of the missing clones reflect an unresolved V gene, and the others are unexplained. Clone size and V and J calls were adopted from that table, with D and trimming inferred from the DNA. The sample data list some 300,000 clones, and 88% of these were observed just once. Around 2% of the sample is in the top ten clones.

Enrolling through a virtual design, the prospective study's participants ranged in age from roughly 18 to 100 years and lived across approximately 25 United States geographic areas. In the prospective study, cohorts were assigned on the basis of participant-reported clinical history obtained from a screening survey and a study questionnaire. In the prospective study, mobile phlebotomists collected whole blood, serum and a nasopharyngeal or oropharyngeal swab from each participant. Additional blood draws and questionnaires over an approximately two-month period could optionally be provided by prospective study participants. Prospective study blood samples were shipped either frozen or at room temperature before DNA extraction.

Recombination connected TRBV9 to TRBJ1-2, with 8 middle bases fitting TRBD1. Sequencing was carried out using PBMCs or T cells enriched from blood (not recorded which). The TCR sequence derives from a woman aged 55-69 years in a cohort exposed to, infected with or recovered from COVID-19 (not recorded which). For the CDR3, the sequence is CASHDNDRGGPNYGYTF. The nucleotide sequence reads TGTGCCAGCCACGACAATGACAGGGGAGGACCTAACTATGGCTACACCTTC.